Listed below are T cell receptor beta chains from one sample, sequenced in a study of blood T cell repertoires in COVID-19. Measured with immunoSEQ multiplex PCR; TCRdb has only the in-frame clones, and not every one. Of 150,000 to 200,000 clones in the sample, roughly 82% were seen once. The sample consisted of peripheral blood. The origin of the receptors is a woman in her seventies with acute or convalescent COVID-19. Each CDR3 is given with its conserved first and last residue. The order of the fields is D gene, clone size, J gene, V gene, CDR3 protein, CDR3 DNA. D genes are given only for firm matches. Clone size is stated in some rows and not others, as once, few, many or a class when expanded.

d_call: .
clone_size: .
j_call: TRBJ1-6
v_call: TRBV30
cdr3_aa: CAYHEAPNSPLHF
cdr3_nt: TGTGCCTACCACGAGGCTCCGAATTCACCCCTCCACTTT

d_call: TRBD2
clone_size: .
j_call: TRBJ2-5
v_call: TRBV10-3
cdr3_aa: CAISESGGEETQYF
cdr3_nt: TGTGCCATCAGTGAGTCGGGGGGGGAGGAGACCCAGTACTTC

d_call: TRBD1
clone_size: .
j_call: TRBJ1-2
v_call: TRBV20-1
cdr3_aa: CSASSLDRGNGYTF
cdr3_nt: TGCAGTGCTAGTTCCTTAGACAGGGGGAATGGCTACACCTTC

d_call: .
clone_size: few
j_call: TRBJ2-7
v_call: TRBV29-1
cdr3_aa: CSVTGTYEQYF
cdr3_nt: TGCAGCGTCACCGGGACCTACGAGCAGTACTTC

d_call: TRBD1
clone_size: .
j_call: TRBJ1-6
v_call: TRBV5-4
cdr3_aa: CASSRDRGNSPLHF
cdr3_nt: TGTGCCAGCAGCCGGGACAGGGGTAATTCACCCCTCCACTTT

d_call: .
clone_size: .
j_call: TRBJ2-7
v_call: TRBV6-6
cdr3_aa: CASRTGNSYEQYF
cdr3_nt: TGTGCCAGCAGAACCGGGAACTCCTACGAGCAGTACTTC

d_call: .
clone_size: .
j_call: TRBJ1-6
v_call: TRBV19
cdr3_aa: CASTNATRVGANSPLHF
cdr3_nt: TGTGCCAGTACGAATGCCACCAGGGTTGGGGCTAATTCACCCCTCCACTTT

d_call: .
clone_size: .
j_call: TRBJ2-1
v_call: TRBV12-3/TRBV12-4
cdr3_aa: CASSSGNEQFF
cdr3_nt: TGTGCCAGCAGTTCCGGTAATGAGCAGTTCTTC

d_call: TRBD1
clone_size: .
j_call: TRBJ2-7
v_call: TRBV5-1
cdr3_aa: CASGDRGDGEQYF
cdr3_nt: TGCGCCAGCGGGGACAGGGGGGACGGGGAGCAGTACTTC

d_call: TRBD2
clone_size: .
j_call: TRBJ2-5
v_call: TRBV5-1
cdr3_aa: CASSPWDYIETQYF
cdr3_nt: TGCGCCAGCAGCCCTTGGGACTATATAGAGACCCAGTACTTC

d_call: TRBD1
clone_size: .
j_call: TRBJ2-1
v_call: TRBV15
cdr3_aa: CATSRDPRDRGVQQFF
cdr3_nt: TGTGCCACCAGCAGAGATCCCAGGGACAGGGGAGTTCAGCAGTTCTTC

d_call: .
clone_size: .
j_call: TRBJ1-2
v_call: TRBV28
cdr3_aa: CASRRLGGRGYTF
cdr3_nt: TGTGCCAGCAGGCGACTGGGGGGTCGTGGCTACACCTTC

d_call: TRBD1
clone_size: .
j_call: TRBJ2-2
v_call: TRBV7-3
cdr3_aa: CASSLGDRVTGELFF
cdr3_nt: TGTGCCAGCAGCTTAGGCGACAGGGTTACCGGGGAGCTGTTTTTT

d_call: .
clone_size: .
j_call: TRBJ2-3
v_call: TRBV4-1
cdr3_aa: CASSQVISGKDTDTQYF
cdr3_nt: TGCGCCAGCAGCCAAGTTATAAGCGGAAAGGACACAGATACGCAGTATTTT

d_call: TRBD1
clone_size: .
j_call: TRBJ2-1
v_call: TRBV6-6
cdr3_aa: CASSYSAGQGGNEQFF
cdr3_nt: TGTGCCAGCAGTTACTCTGCGGGACAGGGAGGTAATGAGCAGTTCTTC

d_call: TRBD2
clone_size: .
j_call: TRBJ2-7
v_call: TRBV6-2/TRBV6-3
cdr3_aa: CASSLAGGPYEQYF
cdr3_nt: TGTGCCAGCAGCCTAGCGGGGGGCCCCTACGAGCAGTACTTC

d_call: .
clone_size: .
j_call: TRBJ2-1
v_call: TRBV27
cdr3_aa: CASSLQRRWYNEQFF
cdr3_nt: TGTGCCAGCAGTTTACAGAGGCGGTGGTACAATGAGCAGTTCTTC

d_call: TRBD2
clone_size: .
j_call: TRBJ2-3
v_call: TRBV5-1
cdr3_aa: CASSLQAGRTDTQYF
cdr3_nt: TGCGCCAGCAGCTTACAAGCGGGGCGCACAGATACGCAGTATTTT

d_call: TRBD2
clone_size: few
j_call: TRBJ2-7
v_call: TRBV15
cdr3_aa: CATSRVRLAGGHEQYF
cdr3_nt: TGTGCCACCAGCAGAGTCAGACTAGCGGGAGGTCACGAGCAGTACTTC

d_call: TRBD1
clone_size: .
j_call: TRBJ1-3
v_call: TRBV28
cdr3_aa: CASTTGGANTIYF
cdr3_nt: TGTGCCAGCACCACAGGGGGCGCGAACACCATATATTTT

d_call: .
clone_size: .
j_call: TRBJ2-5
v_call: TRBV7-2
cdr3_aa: CASSLVARETQYF
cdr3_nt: TGTGCCAGCAGCTTAGTAGCCCGAGAGACCCAGTACTTC

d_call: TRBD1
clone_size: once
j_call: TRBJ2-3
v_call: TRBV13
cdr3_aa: CASSSNRGQRTDTQYF
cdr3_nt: TGTGCCAGCAGCTCAAACAGGGGGCAACGCACAGATACGCAGTATTTT

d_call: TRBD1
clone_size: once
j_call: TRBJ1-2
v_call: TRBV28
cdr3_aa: CASIPRSGQVHYGYTF
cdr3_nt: TGTGCCAGCATTCCTCGGTCGGGACAGGTACACTATGGCTACACCTTC

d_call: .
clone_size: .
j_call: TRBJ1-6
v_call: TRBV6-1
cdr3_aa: CASSEALIGSQTNNSPLHF
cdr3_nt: TGTGCCAGCAGTGAAGCGCTTATCGGCAGTCAGACTAATAATTCACCCCTCCACTTT

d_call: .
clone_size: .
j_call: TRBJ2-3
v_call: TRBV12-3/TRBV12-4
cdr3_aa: CASSLGGHREYF
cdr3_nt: TGTGCCAGCAGTTTAGGGGGGCACCGCGAGTATTTT

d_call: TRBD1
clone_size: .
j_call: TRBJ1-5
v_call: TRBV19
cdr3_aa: CASSIAGQGSGQPQHF
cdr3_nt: TGTGCCAGTAGTATAGCGGGACAGGGATCAGGTCAGCCCCAGCATTTT

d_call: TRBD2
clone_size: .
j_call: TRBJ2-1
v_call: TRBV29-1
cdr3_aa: CSVDLAVLNEQFF
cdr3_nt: TGCAGCGTTGACCTAGCGGTGTTAAATGAGCAGTTCTTC

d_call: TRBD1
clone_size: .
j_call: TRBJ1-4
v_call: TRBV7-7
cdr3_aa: CASSLGGQGGEKLFF
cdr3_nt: TGTGCTAGCAGCTTAGGAGGACAGGGCGGCGAAAAACTGTTTTTT

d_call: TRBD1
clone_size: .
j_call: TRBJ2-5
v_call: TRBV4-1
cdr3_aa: CASSQEVAGGETQYF
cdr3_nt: TGCGCCAGCAGCCAAGAGGTGGCAGGGGGAGAGACCCAGTACTTC

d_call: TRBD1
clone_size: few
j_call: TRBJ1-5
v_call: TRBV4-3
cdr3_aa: CASSQDSGGYQPQHF
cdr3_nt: TGCGCCAGCAGCCAAGATTCAGGGGGCTATCAGCCCCAGCATTTT

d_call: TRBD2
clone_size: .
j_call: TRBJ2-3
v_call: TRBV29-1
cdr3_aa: CSAPGTSGSDTQYF
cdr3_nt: TGCAGCGCCCCCGGGACTAGCGGTTCAGATACGCAGTATTTT

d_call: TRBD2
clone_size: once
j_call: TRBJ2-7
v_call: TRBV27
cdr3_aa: CASRSSGGAYEQYF
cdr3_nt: TGTGCCAGCAGAAGTAGCGGGGGGGCTTACGAGCAGTACTTC

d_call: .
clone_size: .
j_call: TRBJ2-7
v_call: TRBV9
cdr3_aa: CASSVGMTENSYEQYF
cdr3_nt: TGTGCCAGCAGCGTAGGAATGACGGAGAACTCCTACGAGCAGTACTTC

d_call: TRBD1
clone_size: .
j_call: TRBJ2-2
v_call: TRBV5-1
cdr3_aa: CASSLRTGGGELFF
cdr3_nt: TGCGCCAGCAGCTTGCGGACAGGGGGAGGGGAGCTGTTTTTT

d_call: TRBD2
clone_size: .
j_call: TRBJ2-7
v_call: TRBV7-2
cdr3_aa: CASNGGGGSPYEQYF
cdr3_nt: TGTGCCAGCAATGGGGGAGGCGGGAGCCCCTACGAGCAGTACTTC

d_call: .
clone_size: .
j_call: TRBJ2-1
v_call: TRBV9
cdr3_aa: CASSVEPTRTNEQFF
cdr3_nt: TGTGCCAGCAGCGTAGAACCCACCAGAACCAATGAGCAGTTCTTC

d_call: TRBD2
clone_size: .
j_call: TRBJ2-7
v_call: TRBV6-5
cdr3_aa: CASSNRLAGEYEQYF
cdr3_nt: TGTGCCAGCAGTAATAGACTAGCGGGAGAATACGAGCAGTACTTC

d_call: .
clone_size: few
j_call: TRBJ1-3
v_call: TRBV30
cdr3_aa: CAWSVGGSGNTIYF
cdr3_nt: TGTGCCTGGAGTGTAGGGGGATCTGGAAACACCATATATTTT

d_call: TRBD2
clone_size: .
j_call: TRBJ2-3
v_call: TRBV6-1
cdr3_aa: CASSEALPGGGLSDTQYF
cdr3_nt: TGTGCCAGCAGTGAAGCGCTTCCGGGGGGGGGCCTATCAGATACGCAGTATTTT

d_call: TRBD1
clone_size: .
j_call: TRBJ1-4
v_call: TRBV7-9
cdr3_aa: CASSSPGQGAINEKLFF
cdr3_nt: TGTGCCAGCAGCTCCCCGGGACAGGGGGCGATTAATGAAAAACTGTTTTTT

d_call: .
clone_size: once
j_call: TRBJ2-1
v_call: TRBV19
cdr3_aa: CASSLRTSSYNEQFF
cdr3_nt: TGTGCCAGTAGTCTAAGGACAAGCTCCTACAATGAGCAGTTCTTC